This TCR beta chain derives from a study of cytomegalovirus exposure and HLA in healthy donors. PCR employed 60 Vbeta and 13 Jbeta primers. Here immunoSEQ multiplex PCR was the method, and the copy in TCRdb shows in-frame clones only, minus some. The sample holds around 130,000 clones. Study-wide findings and caveats: A later analysis found that most CMV-associated TCR beta chains appeared HLA-restricted.

Comments on this clone: Its matching antigen is unknown.

CDR3 length: 13 residues. Unmatched junction bases numbered 5, after V lost 7 bases and J lost 9 bases. The germline gives CDR1 SEHNR, CDR2 FQNEAQ (reference sequence). The sequenced sample consisted of PBMCs. The chain employs TRBV7-9 and TRBJ2-2; TRBD1 matches at 10 bases. The sequence was obtained from an older woman in good health and CMV-seronegative. As DNA, the CDR3 is TGTGCCAGCAACGACAGGGGGCTGCGGGAGCTGTTTTTT. Its protein product is CASNDRGLRELFF.